The rows below give T cell receptor beta chains drawn from one sample of a study of OX40 agonist ivuxolimab in advanced cancers. Sequenced by immunoSEQ multiplex PCR; TCRdb stores in-frame clones only, minus some. The sample includes 25,000 to 35,000 clones, roughly 82% of them seen just once. The sequences come from CD4+ or CD8+ T cells sorted from blood, collected in a trial of the OX40 agonist ivuxolimab. These receptors were collected from an adult with an advanced solid tumor such as melanoma, head and neck, liver or kidney cancer. Each CDR3 is given with its conserved first and last residue. Rows may omit the clone size; those that give it use once, few, many or a size class.

v_call clone_size cdr3_aa
TRBV5-1 once CASSLTGKPTSTDTQYF
TRBV6-1 - CASSSSFAREQFF
TRBV4-1 once CASSQRSDTQYF
TRBV11-1 - CASSSGQGQLSEQFF
TRBV4-1 - CASSHLGPPVRTGELFF
TRBV7-2 - CASSPSRDQPQHF
TRBV5-6 few CASSLEETQYF
TRBV4-2 - CASSQLAGVQNEQYF
TRBV7-2 once CASSRDTQNYNSPLHF
TRBV9 - CASSAGTDGWGHTDTQYF
TRBV18 - CASSPRDRGYGYTF
TRBV6-4 - CASSYSQGGTNYGYTF
TRBV10-2 - CATGQGLGQPQHF
TRBV5-4 - CASSPGQGNYGYTF
TRBV5-6 - CASSYTAGGVSYNEQFF
TRBV29-1 few CSVDRGRGYTF
TRBV25-1 - CASSDYRDYEQYF
TRBV6-1 once CASSRTQNYGYTF
TRBV4-2 once CASTTRGGTSTDTQYF
TRBV10-3 - CAISESNSGSHPYEQYF
TRBV7-6 - CASSLPSGRGKRSYEQYF
TRBV10-1 once CASSDGGFDEQFF
TRBV5-1 - CASSQGGRGETQYF
TRBV2 - CASSEYTGTGELFF
TRBV14 - CASSQSVTYGYTF
TRBV9 - CASSLGLAGGSTDTQYF
TRBV18 - CASSPLGADGYTF